This T cell receptor beta chain is from a study of CD8+CD57+ T cells in acquired aplastic anemia. For sequencing, patients were chosen who had shown expansion of CD8+CD57+ cells by flow cytometry. Prior therapy had not been administered to any patient at the time of blood sampling. Germline lookup yields CDR1 MNHEY and CDR2 SVGAGI. CDR3 size: 15 residues. The V gene lost 2 bases and the J gene lost 7 bases, with 18 bases spanning the gap. The TCR beta profiling, which covered VDJ combination and CDR3 sequence, was carried out using genomic DNA as the template. TCRdb ran MiXCR on the reads and lists one entry per CDR3 protein. Among about 120,000 distinct CDR3 sequences listed, less than 50% were seen once. This clonotype was recorded many times.

The rearrangement links TRBV6-5 to TRBJ2-7; D is perhaps TRBD1 (5 bases). This clonotype originated in a human donor with aplastic anemia. Input material: sorted CD4+, CD8+, or CD8+CD57+ T cells (not recorded which) from PBMCs. DNA of the CDR3: TGTGCCAGCAGTTACAGGGGTGTCAGGATGGGGGAGCAGTACTTC. It translates to CASSYRGVRMGEQYF.